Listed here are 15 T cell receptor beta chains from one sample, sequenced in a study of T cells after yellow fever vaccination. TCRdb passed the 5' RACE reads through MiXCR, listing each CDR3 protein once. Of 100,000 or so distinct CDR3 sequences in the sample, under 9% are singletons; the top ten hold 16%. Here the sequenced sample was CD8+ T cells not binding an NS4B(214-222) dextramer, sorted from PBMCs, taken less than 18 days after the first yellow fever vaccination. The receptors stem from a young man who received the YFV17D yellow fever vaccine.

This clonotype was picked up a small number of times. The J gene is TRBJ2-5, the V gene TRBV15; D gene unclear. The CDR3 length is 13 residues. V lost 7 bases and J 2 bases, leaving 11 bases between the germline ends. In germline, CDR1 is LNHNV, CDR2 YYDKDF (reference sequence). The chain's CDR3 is CATTRKQQETQYF. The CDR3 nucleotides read TGTGCCACCACCCGAAAGCAGCAAGAGACCCAGTACTTC.

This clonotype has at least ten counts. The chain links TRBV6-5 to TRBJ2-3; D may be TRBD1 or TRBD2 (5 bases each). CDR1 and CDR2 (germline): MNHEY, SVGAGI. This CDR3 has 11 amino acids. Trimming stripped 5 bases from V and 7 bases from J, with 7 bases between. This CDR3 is CASSGDHTQYF. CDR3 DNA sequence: TGTGCCAGCAGTGGGGACCATACGCAGTATTTT.

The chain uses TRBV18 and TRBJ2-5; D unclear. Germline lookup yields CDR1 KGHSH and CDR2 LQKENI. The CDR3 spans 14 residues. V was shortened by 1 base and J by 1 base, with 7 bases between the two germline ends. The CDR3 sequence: CASSPQAAQETQYF. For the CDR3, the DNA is TGTGCCAGCTCACCACAGGCAGCCCAAGAGACCCAGTACTTC. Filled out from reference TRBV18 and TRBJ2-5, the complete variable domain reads NAGVMQNPRHLVRRRGQEARLRCSPMKGHSHVYWYRQLPEEGLKFMVYLQKENIIDESGMPKERFSAEFPKEGPSILRIQQVVRGDSAAYFCASSPQAAQETQYFGPGTRLLVL.

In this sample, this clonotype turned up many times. Here the CDR3 reads CASSPGLADTDTQYF. In DNA form, the CDR3 reads TGTGCCAGCAGCCCCGGACTAGCGGACACAGATACGCAGTATTTT. The rearrangement uses TRBV9 and TRBJ2-3, with 10 bases fitting TRBD2. The junction had 4 bases not matched to a gene; V was cut back by 4 bases and J by 2 bases. The CDR3 covers 15 residues. Per germline, CDR1 SGDLS and CDR2 YYNGEE.

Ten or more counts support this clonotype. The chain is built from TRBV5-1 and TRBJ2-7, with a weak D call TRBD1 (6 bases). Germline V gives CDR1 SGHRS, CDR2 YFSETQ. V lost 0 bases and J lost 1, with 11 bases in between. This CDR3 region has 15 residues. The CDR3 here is CASSLEQGESYEQYF. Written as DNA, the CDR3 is TGCGCCAGCAGCTTGGAACAGGGAGAATCCTACGAGCAGTACTTC.

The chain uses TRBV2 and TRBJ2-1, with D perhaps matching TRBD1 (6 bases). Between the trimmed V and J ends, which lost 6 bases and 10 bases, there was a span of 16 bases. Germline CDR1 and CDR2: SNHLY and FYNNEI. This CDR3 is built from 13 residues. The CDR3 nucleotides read TGTGCCAGCAGCCCGGCGACAGGTAGAGAGCAGTTCTTC. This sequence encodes CASSPATGREQFF.

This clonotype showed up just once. In nucleotides, the CDR3 is TGTGCCAGTAGTTCCGGGGGCGGGGAGGCAGATACGCAGTATTTT. It specifies CASSSGGGEADTQYF. This chain uses TRBV19 with TRBJ2-3, with D tentatively TRBD1 or TRBD2 (6 bases each). Looked up from germline, CDR1 is LNHDA and CDR2 is SQIVND (reference sequence). V was clipped by 5 bases and J by 4 bases, with 16 bases between them. CDR3 size: 15 residues.

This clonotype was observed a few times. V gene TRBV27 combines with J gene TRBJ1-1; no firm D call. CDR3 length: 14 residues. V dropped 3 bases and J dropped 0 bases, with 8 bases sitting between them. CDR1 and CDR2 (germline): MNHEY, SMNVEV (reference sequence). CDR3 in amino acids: CASSFDNMNTEAFF. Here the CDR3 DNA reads TGTGCCAGCAGTTTTGATAACATGAACACTGAAGCTTTCTTT.

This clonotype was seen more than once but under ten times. The chain's CDR3 is CASSPTSGAETQYF. Written as DNA, the CDR3 is TGTGCCAGCAGCCCCACTAGCGGGGCCGAGACCCAGTACTTC. J is TRBJ2-5 and V is TRBV3-1; 10 bases map to TRBD2. The ends lost 4 bases at V and 5 bases at J; junction bases unmatched: 4. Germline CDR1 is LGHDT and CDR2 is YNNKEL (reference sequence). The CDR3 consists of 14 residues.

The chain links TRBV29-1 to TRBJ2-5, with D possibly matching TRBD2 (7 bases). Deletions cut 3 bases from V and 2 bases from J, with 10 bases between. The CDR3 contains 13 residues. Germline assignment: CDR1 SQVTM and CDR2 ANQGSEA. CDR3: CSVEGRGQETQYF. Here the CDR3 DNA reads TGCAGCGTTGAGGGGAGGGGGCAAGAGACCCAGTACTTC.

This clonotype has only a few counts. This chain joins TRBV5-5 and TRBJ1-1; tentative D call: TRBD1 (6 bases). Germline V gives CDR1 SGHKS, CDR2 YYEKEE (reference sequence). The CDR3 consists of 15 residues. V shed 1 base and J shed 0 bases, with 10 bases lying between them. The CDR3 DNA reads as TGTGCCAGCAGCTTGCGGGGGCCTCTGAACACTGAAGCTTTCTTT. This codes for CASSLRGPLNTEAFF.

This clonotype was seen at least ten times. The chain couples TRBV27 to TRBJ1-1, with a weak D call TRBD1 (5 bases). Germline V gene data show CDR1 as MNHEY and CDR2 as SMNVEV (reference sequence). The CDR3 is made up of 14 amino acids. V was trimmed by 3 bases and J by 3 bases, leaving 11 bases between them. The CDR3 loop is CASSLGLGDTEAFF. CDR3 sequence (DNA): TGTGCCAGCAGTTTGGGACTGGGGGACACTGAAGCTTTCTTT.

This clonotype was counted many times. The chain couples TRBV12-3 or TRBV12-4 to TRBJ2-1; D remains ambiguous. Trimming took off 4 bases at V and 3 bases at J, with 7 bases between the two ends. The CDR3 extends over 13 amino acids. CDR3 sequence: CASSSSDYNEQFF. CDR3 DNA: TGTGCCAGCAGTTCCAGCGACTACAATGAGCAGTTCTTC.

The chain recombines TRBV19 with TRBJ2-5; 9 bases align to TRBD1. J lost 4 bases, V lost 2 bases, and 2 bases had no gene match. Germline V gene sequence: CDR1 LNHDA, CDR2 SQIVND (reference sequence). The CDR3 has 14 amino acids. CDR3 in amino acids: CASSITGGGETQYF. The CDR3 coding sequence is TGTGCCAGTAGTATAACAGGGGGCGGAGAGACCCAGTACTTC.

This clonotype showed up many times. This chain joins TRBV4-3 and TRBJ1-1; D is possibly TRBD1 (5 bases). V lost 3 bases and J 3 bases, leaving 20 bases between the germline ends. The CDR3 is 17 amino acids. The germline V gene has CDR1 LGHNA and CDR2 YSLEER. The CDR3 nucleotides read TGCGCCAGCAGCCAGGGGGTTTTTGAGTTACACGACACTGAAGCTTTCTTT. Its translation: CASSQGVFELHDTEAFF.